Shown below are 30 T cell receptor beta chains from a single sample sequenced in a study of blood T cell repertoires in COVID-19. Method: immunoSEQ multiplex PCR; TCRdb's copy keeps in-frame clones and lacks some. Of about 260,000 clones listed, approximately 86% are singletons. Sequenced input: peripheral blood. The receptors shown here come from a woman aged 55 to 70 with COVID-19, enrolled during active disease.

This clone has more than one count but fewer than ten. The chain has TRBV2 and TRBJ1-2; 7 positions match TRBD1. The CDR3 loop spans 12 amino acids. Germline V gene data show CDR1 as SNHLY and CDR2 as FYNNEI. Germline trimming cut 6 bases from V and 7 bases from J; bases unmatched to any gene: 5. The CDR3 loop reads CASSRGAAGYTF. The CDR3 bases are TGTGCCAGCAGCAGGGGGGCGGCTGGCTACACCTTC.

The chain employs TRBV10-3 and TRBJ2-1; D ambiguous. The CDR3 sequence is 14 residues long. Germline V CDR1 and CDR2: ENHRY, SYGVKD. With 6 bases removed from V and 3 bases from J, the gap between germline ends came to 12 bases. CDR3 in DNA: TGTGCCATCAGCGAAAGAGACAACTACAATGAGCAGTTCTTC. Translating gives CAISERDNYNEQFF.

This clone was observed a single time. The J gene is TRBJ2-2, the V gene TRBV9; D remains ambiguous. The CDR3 runs 15 residues. Germline loops: CDR1 SGDLS, CDR2 YYNGEE. V lost 3 bases, J lost 1 base, and 10 bases lay in between. CDR3 coding DNA: TGTGCCAGCAGCGCCCTCCGGAGGAACACCGGGGAGCTGTTTTTT. Translation gives CASSALRRNTGELFF.

The chain couples TRBV9 to TRBJ2-3, with D tentatively TRBD2 (6 bases). The V end lost 4 bases, the J end lost 0 bases, and 12 bases lay between the germline ends. CDR1 and CDR2 (germline): SGDLS, YYNGEE. The CDR3 sequence is 15 residues long. CDR3 sequence: CASSPRGSSTDTQYF. The DNA of the CDR3 is TGTGCCAGCAGCCCACGGGGGAGTAGCACAGATACGCAGTATTTT.

The CDR3 DNA sequence: TGTGCCAGCAGAACAGACCCGAACACTGAAGCTTTCTTT. Translated: CASRTDPNTEAFF. The chain joins TRBV27 to TRBJ1-1; D is uncertain. This CDR3 has 13 residues. V gave up 6 bases and J gave up 1 base, with 9 bases separating them. Germline V CDR1 and CDR2: MNHEY, SMNVEV (reference sequence).

The J gene is TRBJ2-1, the V gene TRBV10-3, with D uncertain. The CDR3 consists of 12 residues. The V gene's germline CDR1 is ENHRY and CDR2 SYGVKD. The chain's CDR3 is CATERGNNEQFF. In DNA, the CDR3 is TGTGCGACCGAGCGAGGAAACAATGAGCAGTTCTTC.

The rearrangement links TRBV9 to TRBJ2-1; D gene unclear. V lost 0 bases and J 7 bases, leaving 14 bases between the germline ends. The CDR3 runs 15 residues. Germline assignment: CDR1 SGDLS and CDR2 YYNGEE. The CDR3 reads CASSVAPWAMNEQFF. CDR3 bases: TGTGCCAGCAGCGTAGCCCCCTGGGCCATGAATGAGCAGTTCTTC. Together with reference TRBV9 and TRBJ2-1, the CDR3 gives the full variable domain: DSGVTQTPKHLITATGQRVTLRCSPRSGDLSVYWYQQSLDQGLQFLIQYYNGEERAKGNILERFSAQQFPDLHSELNLSSLELGDSALYFCASSVAPWAMNEQFFGPGTRLTVL.

The gene calls are TRBV27 and TRBJ2-1; 13 bases match TRBD2. CDR1 and CDR2 (germline): MNHEY, SMNVEV (reference sequence). CDR3 length: 16 amino acids. V lost 5 bases and J lost 7; bases outside the gene matches: 8. CDR3 amino acids: CASSPRTSGSMNEQFF. CDR3 nucleotides: TGTGCCAGCAGTCCGAGGACTAGCGGGAGTATGAATGAGCAGTTCTTC.

The rearrangement links TRBV15 to TRBJ2-1, with D possibly matching TRBD2 (5 bases). The V gene lost 0 bases and the J gene lost 6 bases, with 15 bases spanning the gap. Germline CDR1 LNHNV, CDR2 YYDKDF (reference sequence). The CDR3 sequence is 16 residues long. CDR3 residues: CATSRDRGVRGNEQFF. CDR3 bases: TGTGCCACCAGCAGAGATCGTGGAGTTCGGGGCAATGAGCAGTTCTTC.

The rearrangement links TRBV5-1 to TRBJ2-2; TRBD2 matches 9 bases. CDR3 length: 15 amino acids. CDR1 is SGHRS, CDR2 YFSETQ, per germline. Trimming took 1 base from V and 3 from J; bases not matched to a gene: 1. The CDR3: CASSLIAGDTGELFF. As DNA, the CDR3 is TGCGCCAGCAGCTTGATAGCGGGAGACACCGGGGAGCTGTTTTTT.

V usage is TRBV2 and J usage is TRBJ2-1; 13 bases are shared with TRBD2. This CDR3 has 14 amino acids. The V gene end was trimmed by 10 bases and the J gene end by 7 bases; junction bases not matched to a gene: 7. Germline CDR1 and CDR2: SNHLY and FYNNEI. CDR3: CATRTSGGGNEQFF. Written as DNA, the CDR3 is TGTGCCACCCGGACTAGCGGGGGAGGGAATGAGCAGTTCTTC.

This chain connects TRBV19 to TRBJ2-7; 7 bases are shared with TRBD1. CDR1 and CDR2 from the germline V gene are LNHDA and SQIVND (reference sequence). This CDR3 spans 12 amino acids. CDR3 residues: CGNRDSSYEQYF. The CDR3 nucleotides are TGTGGCAACCGGGACAGCTCCTACGAGCAGTACTTC.

Details on this clone: Other DNA variants within this sample encode the same CDR3. V is TRBV15 and J is TRBJ2-7, with 8 bases that match TRBD2. J gave up 2 bases and V 1 base, and 4 bases lay outside the gene matches. CDR3 length: 15 residues. Germline V gives CDR1 LNHNV, CDR2 YYDKDF (reference sequence). The chain's CDR3 is CATSRASGRAYEQYF. Written as DNA, the CDR3 is TGTGCCACCAGCAGAGCCAGCGGGAGAGCCTACGAGCAGTACTTC.

The CDR3 DNA follows: TGTGCCTGGAGCACTGGACAGGGGCATGGCTACACCTTC. Protein: CAWSTGQGHGYTF. V is TRBV30 and J is TRBJ1-2, with TRBD1 matching 9 bases. This CDR3 is 13 amino acids long. From germline, CDR1 is GTSNPN and CDR2 SVGIG (reference sequence). Trimming removed 3 bases from V and 6 bases from J; junction bases left unmatched: 5.

V gene TRBV7-9 combines with J gene TRBJ1-1; D is unclear. The V end was cut by 5 bases, the J end by 3 bases, with 13 bases between. The CDR3 length is 14 residues. CDR1 and CDR2 from the germline V gene are SEHNR and FQNEAQ (reference sequence). Written as DNA, the CDR3 is TGTGCCAGCAGCCCCGACACCCGCCACACTGAAGCTTTCTTT. Protein sequence: CASSPDTRHTEAFF.

This chain links TRBV6-5 with TRBJ1-5, with unresolved D. This CDR3 is built from 15 residues. Germline assignment: CDR1 MNHEY and CDR2 SVGAGI. The ends were cut back, 2 bases at V and 6 bases at J, with 14 bases in the middle. For the CDR3, the DNA is TGTGCCAGCAGTTACGGAGGCGGGCACGGTCAGCCCCAGCATTTT. Amino acid sequence: CASSYGGGHGQPQHF.

This clone was seen once. The V call is TRBV5-1, the J call TRBJ2-2, with 10 nucleotides matching TRBD2. The germline V gene has CDR1 SGHRS and CDR2 YFSETQ. The CDR3 consists of 14 residues. Losses at the gene ends were 3 bases for V and 7 bases for J; bases not matched to a gene: 3. CDR3 residues: CASSWGLAIGELFF. The CDR3 DNA reads as TGCGCCAGCAGCTGGGGACTAGCGATCGGGGAGCTGTTTTTT.

The chain employs TRBV5-4 and TRBJ2-7; weak D call: TRBD2 (5 bases). Trimming removed 4 bases at V and 7 bases at J, with 18 bases between. The CDR3 covers 14 residues. CDR1 is SGHNT and CDR2 is YYREEE in the germline V gene (reference sequence). In nucleotides, the CDR3 is TGTGCCAGCAGCCCCCCGTTTGCCCGGGGAGAGCAGTACTTC. This translates into CASSPPFARGEQYF.

The rearrangement links TRBV5-8 to TRBJ2-7, with a tentative D call TRBD2 (6 bases). CDR1 and CDR2 (germline): SGHTS, YDEGEE. V was trimmed by 5 bases and J by 2 bases, leaving 14 bases between them. The CDR3 totals 14 residues. The CDR3: CASRQAGSTYEQYF. CDR3 sequence (DNA): TGTGCCAGCAGGCAAGCGGGTTCTACCTACGAGCAGTACTTC. Using reference TRBV5-8 and TRBJ2-7 for the parts outside the CDR3, the full variable domain is EAGVTQSPTHLIKTRGQQATLRCSPISGHTSVYWYQQALGLGLQFLLWYDEGEERNRGNFPPRFSGRQFPNYSSELNVNALELEDSALYLCASRQAGSTYEQYFGPGTRLTVT.

The J gene is TRBJ1-2, the V gene TRBV6-5, with 9 bases matching TRBD1. Germline CDR1 is MNHEY and CDR2 is SVGAGI. The CDR3 is made up of 15 amino acids. Unmatched junction bases numbered 10, after V lost 7 bases and J lost 4 bases. CDR3 DNA sequence: TGTGCCAGCACCGTCGCGGACAGGGGCTCCTATGGCTACACCTTC. Translating it yields CASTVADRGSYGYTF.

A single count supports this clone. V is TRBV7-2 and J is TRBJ1-2, with D hard to call. CDR1 is SGHTA, CDR2 FQGNSA, per germline. This CDR3 is built from 13 residues. V lost 5 bases, J lost 8 bases, and 15 bases lay in between. For the CDR3, the DNA is TGTGCCAGCAGCCTAAGAGGCGAGCGGGGCTACACCTTC. Its protein is CASSLRGERGYTF.

This clone came up once. V gene TRBV18 combines with J gene TRBJ1-1, with no clear D. Trimming took off 4 bases at V and 4 bases at J, with 10 bases between the two ends. The germline V gene has CDR1 KGHSH and CDR2 LQKENI. CDR3 length equals 13 residues. CDR3 residues: CASSRSASTEAFF. The CDR3 region has the DNA TGTGCCAGCTCACGGTCCGCGAGCACTGAAGCTTTCTTT.

This chain uses TRBV7-7 with TRBJ2-2, with D possibly being TRBD2 (6 bases). The CDR3 is made up of 14 amino acids. Germline values: CDR1 SSHAT, CDR2 FNYEAQ (reference sequence). The V end lost 4 bases, the J end lost 4 bases, and 10 bases lay between the germline ends. CDR3 amino acids: CASSSIGGTGELFF. CDR3 DNA: TGTGCCAGCAGCTCGATCGGGGGCACCGGGGAGCTGTTTTTT.

The chain carries TRBV6-5 and TRBJ1-2, with D uncertain. Germline CDR1 reads MNHEY; CDR2 reads SVGAGI. This CDR3 comprises 15 residues. Trimming took off 3 bases at V and 3 bases at J, with 14 bases between the two ends. The CDR3 reads CASSYGSAGDYGYTF. In DNA, the CDR3 is TGTGCCAGCAGTTATGGTAGTGCAGGCGACTATGGCTACACCTTC.

The chain is built from TRBV28 and TRBJ2-5; 11 positions match TRBD1. The germline V gene encodes CDR1 MDHEN and CDR2 SYDVKM. The CDR3 runs 14 residues. V shed 6 bases and J 5 bases; nucleotides not matched to a gene: 5. The DNA for the CDR3 is TGTGCCAGCAGGGGACAGGGGGATCGGGAGACCCAGTACTTC. Translation gives CASRGQGDRETQYF.

The rearrangement joins TRBV11-2 to TRBJ2-7; 10 bases are shared with TRBD2. From germline, CDR1 is SGHAT and CDR2 FQNNGV. This CDR3 contains 14 residues. The junction had 4 bases not matched to a gene; V was cut back by 5 bases and J by 3 bases. The CDR3 is CASSTWTSGYEQYF. In DNA, the CDR3 is TGTGCCAGCAGCACCTGGACTAGCGGCTACGAGCAGTACTTC.

The genes are TRBV4-2 and TRBJ1-6; TRBD1 agrees at 11 bases. CDR1 LGHNA and CDR2 YNFKEQ come from the germline V gene. The CDR3 length is 19 residues. The V and J ends lost 0 bases and 6 bases, in that order; junction bases with no gene match: 10. CDR3 amino acids: CASSQDRGTGGVGNSPLHF. CDR3 nucleotide sequence: TGTGCCAGCAGCCAAGATAGGGGGACAGGGGGAGTGGGTAATTCACCCCTCCACTTT.

The chain employs TRBV28 and TRBJ1-1, with TRBD1 matching over 10 bases. The V and J ends lost 6 bases and 5 bases, in that order; junction bases with no gene match: 6. The CDR3 extends over 14 amino acids. Germline lookup yields CDR1 MDHEN and CDR2 SYDVKM. CDR3 DNA: TGTGCCAGCAGACGGACAGGGGGTGTTACTGAAGCTTTCTTT. Residues: CASRRTGGVTEAFF.

The chain links TRBV7-2 to TRBJ1-5, with D possibly TRBD1 on 5 matching bases. CDR1 SGHTA and CDR2 FQGNSA come from the germline V gene. CDR3 length equals 16 residues. V was shortened by 5 bases and J by 2 bases, with 16 bases between the two germline ends. CDR3: CASSLVAGLGNQPQHF. DNA of the CDR3: TGTGCCAGCAGCCTAGTCGCGGGGCTGGGCAATCAGCCCCAGCATTTT.

The rearrangement uses TRBV4-1 and TRBJ1-2, with D tentatively TRBD1 (5 bases). There are 16 residues in the CDR3. Germline V gene data show CDR1 as MGHRA and CDR2 as YSYEKL. Trimming left V 1 base short and J 4 bases short, with 16 bases between. Written as DNA, the CDR3 is TGCGCCAGCAGCCAAGCGGTGACAGCGACCCGCTATGGCTACACCTTC. Protein sequence: CASSQAVTATRYGYTF.